This TCR beta chain was profiled in a study of regulatory T cells in long-lasting Graves disease. Study-level findings and limits: Reduced TCR diversity was observed in persistent Graves' patients versus newly diagnosed patients.

In this sample, this clonotype turned up a few times. Its antigen is currently unknown. A read error may produce the germline difference seen at one junction end. Germline V gene lookup returns CDR1 MDHEN and CDR2 SYDVKM. CDR3 length: 12 amino acids. Documented time point: newly diagnosed GD, antithyroid drugs for less than 3 months. PBMC-derived RNA was used for the TCR library. For TCR beta, libraries came from iRepertoire HTBI primers and Arm-PCR of CDR3 regions. From the multiplex PCR reads, TCRdb called clonotypes with MiXCR, one entry per CDR3 protein. The sample shows 420,000 or so distinct CDR3 sequences, around 17% of them seen only once. This same sample was also taken into another study, of T cells in Graves' hyperthyroidism and ophthalmopathy. From that study: Clinical symptoms, serum thyroxine, TRAb, thyroid ultrasound and orbital computed tomography established diagnosis. Clonotypes that were expanded in thyroid above 0.001 mostly appeared in blood too.

The V call is TRBV28, the J call TRBJ1-1; no firm D call. The origin of this receptor is a young woman with Graves disease. The sample consisted of peripheral blood mononuclear cells (PBMCs), taken at new diagnosis, from a patient treated with antithyroid drugs. This CDR3 reads CVSRSVNTEAFF. The CDR3 region has the DNA TGTGTCAGCAGATCGGTAAACACTGAAGCTTTCTTT.